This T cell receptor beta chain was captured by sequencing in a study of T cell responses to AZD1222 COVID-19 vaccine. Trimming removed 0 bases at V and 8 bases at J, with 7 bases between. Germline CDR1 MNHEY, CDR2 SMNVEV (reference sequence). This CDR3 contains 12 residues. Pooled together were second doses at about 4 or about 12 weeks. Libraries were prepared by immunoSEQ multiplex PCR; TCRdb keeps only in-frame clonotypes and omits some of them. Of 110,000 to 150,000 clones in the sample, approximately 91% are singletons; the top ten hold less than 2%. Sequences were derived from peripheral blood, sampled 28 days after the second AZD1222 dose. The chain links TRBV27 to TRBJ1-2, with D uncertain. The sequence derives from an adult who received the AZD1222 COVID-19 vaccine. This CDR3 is CASSLSGIGYTF. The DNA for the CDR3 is TGTGCCAGCAGTTTATCAGGGATCGGCTACACCTTC.